Presented here are 2 T cell receptor beta chains from one specimen sequenced in a study of T cell responses to AZD1222 COVID-19 vaccine. TCRdb's table, derived via immunoSEQ multiplex PCR, lists solely in-frame clones and lacks some. The sample includes approximately 150,000 clones, about nine tenths of them seen just once. The sample was peripheral blood, taken 28 days after the second AZD1222 dose. The receptors stem from an adult who received the AZD1222 COVID-19 vaccine.

The chain has TRBV7-9 and TRBJ1-1; D perhaps matches TRBD1 (6 bases). V lost 1 base, J lost 4 bases, and 22 bases lay in between. CDR1 and CDR2 from the germline V gene are SEHNR and FQNEAQ (reference sequence). The CDR3 is 18 residues long. The CDR3 loop is CASSLGGQWGMSGTEAFF. CDR3 sequence (DNA): TGTGCCAGCAGCTTAGGCGGACAGTGGGGGATGTCTGGCACTGAAGCTTTCTTT.

The chain couples TRBV6-5 to TRBJ2-1; D perhaps matches TRBD1 (6 bases). The V and J ends lost 6 bases and 8 bases respectively, with 14 bases between them. This CDR3 is built from 13 residues. Germline V CDR1 and CDR2: MNHEY, SVGAGI. In DNA, the CDR3 is TGTGCCAGCAGACAGGGTCCGGCGGATGAGCAGTTCTTC. Protein: CASRQGPADEQFF.